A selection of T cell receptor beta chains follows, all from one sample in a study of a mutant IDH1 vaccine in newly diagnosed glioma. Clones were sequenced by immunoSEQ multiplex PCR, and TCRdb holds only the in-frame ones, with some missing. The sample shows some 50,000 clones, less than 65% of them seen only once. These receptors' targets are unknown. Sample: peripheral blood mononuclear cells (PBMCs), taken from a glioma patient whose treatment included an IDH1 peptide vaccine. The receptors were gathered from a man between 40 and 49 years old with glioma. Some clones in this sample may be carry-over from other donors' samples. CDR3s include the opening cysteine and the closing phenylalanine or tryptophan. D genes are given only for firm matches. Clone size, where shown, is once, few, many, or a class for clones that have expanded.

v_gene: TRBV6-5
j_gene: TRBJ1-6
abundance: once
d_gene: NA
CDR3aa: CASSYRRALNSPLHF
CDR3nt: TGTGCCAGCAGTTACCGCCGGGCCCTTAATTCACCCCTCCACTTT

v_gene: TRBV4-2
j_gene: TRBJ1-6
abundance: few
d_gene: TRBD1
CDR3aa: CASSQVFLQGARSPLHF
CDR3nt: TGTGCCAGCAGCCAAGTGTTCTTACAGGGGGCGCGTTCACCCCTCCACTTT

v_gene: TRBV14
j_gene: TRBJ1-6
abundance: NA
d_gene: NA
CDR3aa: CASSPSWGGYNSPLHF
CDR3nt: TGTGCCAGCAGCCCCTCATGGGGGGGTTATAATTCACCCCTCCACTTT

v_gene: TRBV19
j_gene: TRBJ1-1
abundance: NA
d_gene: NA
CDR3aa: CASSIQMNTEAFF
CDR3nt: TGTGCCAGTAGTATCCAGATGAACACTGAAGCTTTCTTT

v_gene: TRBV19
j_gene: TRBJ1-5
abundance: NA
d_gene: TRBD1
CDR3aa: CASSPTTGFYRNQPQHF
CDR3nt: TGTGCCAGTAGTCCCACGACAGGGTTTTATCGCAATCAGCCCCAGCATTTT

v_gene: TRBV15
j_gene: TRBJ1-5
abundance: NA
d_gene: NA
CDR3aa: CATSILRGLPDNQPQHF
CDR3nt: TGTGCCACCAGCATACTCAGGGGATTACCCGACAATCAGCCCCAGCATTTT

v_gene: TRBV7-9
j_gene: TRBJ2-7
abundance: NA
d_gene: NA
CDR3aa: CASSLTQGEVSEQYF
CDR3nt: TGTGCCAGCAGCTTAACGCAGGGTGAGGTCTCCGAGCAGTACTTC

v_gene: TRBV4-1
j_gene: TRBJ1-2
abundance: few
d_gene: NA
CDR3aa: CASSQPTGKRHGYTF
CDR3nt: TGCGCCAGCAGCCAACCCACGGGTAAGCGGCATGGCTACACCTTC

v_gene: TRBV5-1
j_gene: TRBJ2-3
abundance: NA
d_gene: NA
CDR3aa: CASSYNVGTDTQYF
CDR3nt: TGCGCCAGCAGCTACAACGTGGGCACAGATACGCAGTATTTT

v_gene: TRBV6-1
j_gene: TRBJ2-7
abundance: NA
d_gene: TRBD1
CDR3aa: CASRGTVYEQYF
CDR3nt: TGTGCCAGCAGGGGGACAGTCTACGAGCAGTACTTC

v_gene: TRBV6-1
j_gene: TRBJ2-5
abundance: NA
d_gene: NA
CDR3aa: CASSSRTGETQYF
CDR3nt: TGTGCCAGCAGTTCAAGAACGGGCGAGACCCAGTACTTC

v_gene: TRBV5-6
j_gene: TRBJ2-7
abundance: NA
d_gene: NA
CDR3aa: CASRPGQAYEQYF
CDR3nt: TGTGCCAGCAGACCCGGACAAGCCTACGAGCAGTACTTC

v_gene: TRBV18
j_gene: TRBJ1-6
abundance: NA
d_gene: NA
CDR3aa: CASSPRSGADSPLHF
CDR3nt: TGTGCCAGCTCACCAAGGAGTGGGGCGGATTCACCCCTCCACTTT

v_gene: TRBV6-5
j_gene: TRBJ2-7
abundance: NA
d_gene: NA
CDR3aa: CASRLFPGPIYEQYF
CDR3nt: TGTGCCAGCCGATTGTTCCCGGGACCAATCTACGAGCAGTACTTC

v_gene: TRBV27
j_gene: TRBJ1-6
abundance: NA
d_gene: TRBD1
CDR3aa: CASSRFGTGEFFRPLHF
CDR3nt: TGTGCCAGCAGTCGCTTCGGGACAGGGGAATTTTTTAGGCCCCTCCACTTT

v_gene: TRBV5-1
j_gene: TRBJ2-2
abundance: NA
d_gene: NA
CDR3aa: CASREGAGGELFF
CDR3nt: TGCGCCAGCAGGGAGGGGGCCGGCGGGGAGCTGTTTTTT

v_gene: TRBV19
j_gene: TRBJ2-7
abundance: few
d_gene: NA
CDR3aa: CASSIPAGNSYEQYF
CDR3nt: TGTGCCAGTAGTATACCCGCAGGGAACTCCTACGAGCAGTACTTC

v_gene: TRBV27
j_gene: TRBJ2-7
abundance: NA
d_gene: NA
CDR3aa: CASSSGEGSYEQYF
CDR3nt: TGTGCCAGCAGTTCTGGAGAGGGCTCCTACGAGCAGTACTTC

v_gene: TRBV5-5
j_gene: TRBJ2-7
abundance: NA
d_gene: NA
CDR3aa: CASSLFGGNSYEQYF
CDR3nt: TGTGCCAGCAGCTTGTTTGGGGGGAACTCCTACGAGCAGTACTTC

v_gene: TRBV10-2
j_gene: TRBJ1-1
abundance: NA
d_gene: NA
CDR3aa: CASSVSGQNTEAFF
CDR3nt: TGCGCCAGCAGTGTATCGGGGCAGAACACTGAAGCTTTCTTT

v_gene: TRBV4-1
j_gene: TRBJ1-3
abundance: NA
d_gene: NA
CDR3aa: CASSQDLGTIYF
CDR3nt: TGCGCCAGCAGCCAAGACCTCGGCACCATATATTTT

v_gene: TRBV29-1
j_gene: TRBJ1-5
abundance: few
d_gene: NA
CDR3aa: CSAPKQQGPGGNQPQHF
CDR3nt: TGCAGCGCCCCAAAACAACAGGGTCCTGGCGGCAATCAGCCCCAGCATTTT

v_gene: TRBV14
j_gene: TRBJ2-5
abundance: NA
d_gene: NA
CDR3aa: CASSQGWGKIAGQTQYF
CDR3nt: TGTGCCAGCAGCCAAGGATGGGGCAAGATTGCCGGGCAGACCCAGTACTTC

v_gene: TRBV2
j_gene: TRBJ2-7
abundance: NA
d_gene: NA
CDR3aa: CASSVSYEQYF
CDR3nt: TGTGCCAGCAGTGTTAGTTACGAGCAGTACTTC

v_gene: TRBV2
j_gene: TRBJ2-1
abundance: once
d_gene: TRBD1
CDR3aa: CASSSGQGLEQFF
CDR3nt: TGTGCCAGCAGTTCGGGACAGGGGCTTGAGCAGTTCTTC

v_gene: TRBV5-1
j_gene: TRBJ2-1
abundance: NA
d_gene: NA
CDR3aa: CASSLQTSTEQFF
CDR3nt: TGCGCCAGCAGCCTCCAAACTAGCACTGAGCAGTTCTTC

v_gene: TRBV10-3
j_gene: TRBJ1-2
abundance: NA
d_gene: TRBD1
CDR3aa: CAISETGEVGYTF
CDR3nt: TGTGCCATCAGTGAGACAGGGGAGGTCGGCTACACCTTC

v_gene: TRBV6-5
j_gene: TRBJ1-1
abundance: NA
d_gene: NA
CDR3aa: CASSYQTGNTEAFF
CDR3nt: TGTGCCAGCAGTTACCAGACAGGGAACACTGAAGCTTTCTTT

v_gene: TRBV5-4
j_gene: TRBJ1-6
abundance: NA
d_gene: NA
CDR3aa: CASSVGQSGNNSPLHF
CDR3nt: TGTGCCAGCAGCGTAGGACAGTCGGGGAATAATTCACCCCTCCACTTT

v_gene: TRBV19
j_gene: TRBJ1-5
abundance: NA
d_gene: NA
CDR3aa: CASSIALATFVPSNQPQHF
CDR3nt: TGTGCCAGTAGTATAGCCCTGGCTACTTTCGTACCTAGCAATCAGCCCCAGCATTTT

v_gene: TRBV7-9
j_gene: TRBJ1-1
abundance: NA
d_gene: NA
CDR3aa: CASSLLGATEAFF
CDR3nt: TGTGCCAGCAGCTTACTGGGGGCAACTGAAGCTTTCTTT

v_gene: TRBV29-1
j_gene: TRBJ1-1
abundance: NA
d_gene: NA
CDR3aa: CGGQGLDTEAFF
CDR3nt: TGCGGCGGGCAGGGTCTAGACACTGAAGCTTTCTTT

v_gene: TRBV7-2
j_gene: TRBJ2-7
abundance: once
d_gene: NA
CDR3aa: CASSIVAGDTYEQYF
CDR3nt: TGTGCCAGCAGCATTGTGGCGGGGGACACCTACGAGCAGTACTTC

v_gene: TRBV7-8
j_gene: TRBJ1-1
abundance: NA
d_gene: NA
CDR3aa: CASSLASVGTEAFF
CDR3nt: TGTGCCAGCAGCTTAGCAAGTGTAGGGACTGAAGCTTTCTTT

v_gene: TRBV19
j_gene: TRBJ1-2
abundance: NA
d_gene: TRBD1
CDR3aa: CASSIGWTGGTDYGYTF
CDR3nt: TGTGCCAGTAGTATAGGTTGGACAGGGGGTACGGACTATGGCTACACCTTC

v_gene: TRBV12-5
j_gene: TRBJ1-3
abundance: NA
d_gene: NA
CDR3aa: CASGLVRESSGNTIYF
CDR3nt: TGTGCTAGTGGTTTGGTACGTGAGAGCTCTGGAAACACCATATATTTT

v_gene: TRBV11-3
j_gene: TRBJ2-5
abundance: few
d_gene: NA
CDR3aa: CASSLGSQPQETQYF
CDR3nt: TGTGCCAGCAGTCTAGGTAGCCAGCCCCAAGAGACCCAGTACTTC

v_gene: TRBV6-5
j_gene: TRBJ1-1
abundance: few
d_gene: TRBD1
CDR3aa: CASSPGQGKGFF
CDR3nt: TGTGCCAGCAGTCCCGGACAGGGCAAAGGCTTCTTT

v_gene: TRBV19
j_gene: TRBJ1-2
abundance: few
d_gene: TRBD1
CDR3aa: CASSIRDRGRDGYTF
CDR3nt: TGTGCCAGTAGTATCCGGGACAGGGGGCGCGATGGCTACACCTTC

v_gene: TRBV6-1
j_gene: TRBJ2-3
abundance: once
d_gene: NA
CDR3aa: CASSDGGGHTDTQYF
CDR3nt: TGTGCCAGCAGTGATGGGGGGGGGCACACAGATACGCAGTATTTT

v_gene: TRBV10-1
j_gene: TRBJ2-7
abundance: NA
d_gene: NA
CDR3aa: CASSESVDRPYEQYF
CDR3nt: TGCGCCAGCAGTGAGTCCGTGGACAGACCCTACGAGCAGTACTTC

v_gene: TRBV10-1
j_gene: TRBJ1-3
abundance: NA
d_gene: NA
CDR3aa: CASSESKAGSGNTIYF
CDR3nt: TGCGCCAGCAGTGAGTCGAAAGCGGGGTCTGGAAACACCATATATTTT

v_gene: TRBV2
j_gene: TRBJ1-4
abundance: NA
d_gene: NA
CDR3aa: CASFGVQNEKLFF
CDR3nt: TGTGCCAGCTTTGGGGTCCAGAATGAAAAACTGTTTTTT

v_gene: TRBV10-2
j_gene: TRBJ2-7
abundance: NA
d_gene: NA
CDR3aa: CASSQQQGIVSYEQYF
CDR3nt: TGCGCCAGCAGCCAACAACAGGGTATCGTTTCCTACGAGCAGTACTTC

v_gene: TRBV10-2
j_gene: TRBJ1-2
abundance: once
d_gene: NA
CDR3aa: CASSDPDGLKGYTF
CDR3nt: TGCGCCAGCAGTGACCCGGACGGGTTGAAAGGCTACACCTTC

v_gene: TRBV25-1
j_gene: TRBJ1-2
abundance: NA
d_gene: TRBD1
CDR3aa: CASSEWDLGGDNYGYTF
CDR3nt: TGTGCCAGCAGTGAATGGGACCTAGGGGGCGATAACTATGGCTACACCTTC